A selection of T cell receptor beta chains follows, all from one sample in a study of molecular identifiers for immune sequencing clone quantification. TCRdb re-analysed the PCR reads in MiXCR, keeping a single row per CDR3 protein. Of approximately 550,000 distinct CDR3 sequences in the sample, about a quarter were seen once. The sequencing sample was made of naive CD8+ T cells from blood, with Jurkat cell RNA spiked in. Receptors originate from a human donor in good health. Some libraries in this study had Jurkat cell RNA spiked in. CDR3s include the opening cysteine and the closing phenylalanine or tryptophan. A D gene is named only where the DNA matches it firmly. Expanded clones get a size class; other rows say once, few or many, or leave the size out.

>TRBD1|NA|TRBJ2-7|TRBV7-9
CASSFPTGRPYEQYF
TGTGCCAGCAGCTTCCCGACAGGGCGCCCTTACGAGCAGTACTTC
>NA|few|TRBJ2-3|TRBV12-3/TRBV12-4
CASSPWGARDTQYF
TGTGCCAGCAGTCCTTGGGGGGCAAGGGATACGCAGTATTTT
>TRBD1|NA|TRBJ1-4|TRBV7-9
CASSSADREGTNEKLFF
TGTGCCAGCAGCTCCGCGGACAGGGAGGGCACTAATGAAAAACTGTTTTTT
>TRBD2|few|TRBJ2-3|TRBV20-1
CSALGTSGIYTQYF
TGCAGTGCCCTGGGAACTAGCGGGATTTATACGCAGTATTTT
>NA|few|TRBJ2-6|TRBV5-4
CASSFKPGPNHSGANVLTF
TGTGCCAGCAGCTTTAAGCCGGGACCGAACCACTCTGGGGCCAACGTCCTGACTTTC
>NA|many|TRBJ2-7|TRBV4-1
CASSQGAGAYEQYF
TGCGCCAGCAGCCAAGGGGCAGGGGCCTACGAGCAGTACTTC
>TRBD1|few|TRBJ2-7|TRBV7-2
CASSLTGTGGEQYF
TGTGCCAGCAGCTTGACCGGGACAGGGGGGGAGCAGTACTTC
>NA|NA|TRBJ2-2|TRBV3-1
CASSQINTGELFF
TGTGCCAGCAGCCAAATTAACACCGGGGAGCTGTTTTTT
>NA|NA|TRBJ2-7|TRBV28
CASCTADEQYF
TGTGCCAGCTGCACCGCAGACGAGCAGTACTTC
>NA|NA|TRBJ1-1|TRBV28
CASRTLDGDTEAFF
TGTGCCAGCAGGACCCTAGACGGAGACACTGAAGCTTTCTTT
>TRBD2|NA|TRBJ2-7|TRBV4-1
CASSPTSGGPNEQYF
TGCGCCAGCAGCCCGACTAGCGGGGGACCCAACGAGCAGTACTTC
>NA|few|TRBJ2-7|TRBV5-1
CASNLEGQTEQYF
TGCGCCAGCAATCTGGAGGGGCAAACCGAGCAGTACTTC
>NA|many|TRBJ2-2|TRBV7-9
CASSFPTTGSLSGELFF
TGTGCCAGCAGCTTCCCGACGACGGGGAGTCTGAGCGGGGAGCTGTTTTTT
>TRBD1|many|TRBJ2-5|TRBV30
CAGDRDQETQYF
TGTGCCGGGGACAGGGACCAAGAGACCCAGTACTTC
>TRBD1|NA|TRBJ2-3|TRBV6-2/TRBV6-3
CASTNALGGSTDTQYF
TGTGCCAGCACCAACGCCCTAGGGGGCTCCACAGATACGCAGTATTTT
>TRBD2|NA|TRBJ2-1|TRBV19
CASESGREYNEQFF
TGTGCCAGTGAAAGCGGGAGGGAGTACAATGAGCAGTTCTTC
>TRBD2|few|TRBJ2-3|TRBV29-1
CSVVSPSGSVADTQYF
TGCAGCGTTGTTTCCCCTAGCGGGAGTGTGGCAGATACGCAGTATTTT
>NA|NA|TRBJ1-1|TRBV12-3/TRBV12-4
CASSLTTYTEAFF
TGTGCCAGCAGTCTGACGACTTACACTGAAGCTTTCTTT